These T cell receptor beta chains were read from a single sample in a study of regulatory dendritic cells for organ transplantation. The assay was immunoSEQ multiplex PCR, and TCRdb's table has in-frame clones only and misses some. Seen here are some 11,000 clones, roughly four fifths observed once, and the top ten hold around 3%. These receptors have no known antigen. Sequenced: memory CD4+ T cells from blood cultured with regulatory dendritic cells. Source of these receptors: a human donor in good health. CDR3s include the opening cysteine and the closing phenylalanine or tryptophan. A D gene is named only where the DNA matches it firmly. Clone size is shown for a subset of rows, as once, few, many or a class of expanded clone.

v_gene	d_gene	abundance	j_gene	CDR3aa	CDR3nt
TRBV7-7	TRBD1	-	TRBJ2-2	CASSIDRDGELFF	TGTGCCAGCAGCATAGACAGGGACGGGGAGCTGTTTTTT
TRBV11-2	TRBD2	-	TRBJ2-7	CASSQTSGLYEQYF	TGTGCCAGCAGCCAGACTAGCGGACTCTACGAGCAGTACTTC
TRBV7-2	TRBD2	once	TRBJ2-7	CASSLAETSGYEQYF	TGTGCCAGCAGCTTAGCCGAGACTAGCGGGTACGAGCAGTACTTC
TRBV18	TRBD2	-	TRBJ2-7	CASSLRTSGVPYEQYF	TGTGCCAGCTCACTCCGGACTAGCGGGGTGCCCTACGAGCAGTACTTC
TRBV2	TRBD1	few	TRBJ1-6	CASSAGTDYNSPLHF	TGTGCCAGCAGTGCGGGGACAGACTATAATTCACCCCTCCACTTT
TRBV27	-	-	TRBJ2-6	CASSLVGGSGANVLTF	TGTGCCAGCAGTCTGGTAGGGGGCTCTGGGGCCAACGTCCTGACTTTC
TRBV6-6	-	few	TRBJ1-2	CASSWFPGSGAYGYTF	TGTGCCAGCAGTTGGTTCCCGGGATCAGGGGCGTATGGCTACACCTTC
TRBV7-8	-	-	TRBJ1-1	CASRPTGLSANTEAFF	TGTGCCAGCAGACCTACAGGGTTAAGCGCTAACACTGAAGCTTTCTTT
TRBV5-1	-	few	TRBJ2-6	CASSWEQASSGANVLTF	TGCGCCAGCAGCTGGGAACAGGCGAGCTCTGGGGCCAACGTCCTGACTTTC
TRBV2	-	-	TRBJ2-7	CASSPRTVQYF	TGTGCCAGCAGTCCAAGGACAGTCCAGTACTTC
TRBV27	TRBD1	-	TRBJ2-2	CASSLRGPGGTGELFF	TGTGCCAGCAGTTTAAGGGGGCCAGGGGGCACCGGGGAGCTGTTTTTT
TRBV7-3	-	few	TRBJ2-3	CASSLFGDTQYF	TGTGCCAGCAGCCTCTTCGGAGATACGCAGTATTTT
TRBV6-6	TRBD2	-	TRBJ2-1	CASSSTSPGEQFF	TGTGCCAGCAGTTCGACTAGCCCGGGCGAGCAGTTCTTC
TRBV6-5	-	-	TRBJ1-4	CASSWTASGGEKLFF	TGTGCCAGCAGTTGGACAGCCAGCGGCGGTGAAAAACTGTTTTTT
TRBV4-1	-	-	TRBJ2-5	CASSQGLTQGETQYF	TGCGCCAGCAGCCAAGGCCTAACGCAGGGAGAGACCCAGTACTTC
TRBV5-5	TRBD1	-	TRBJ1-2	CASSLEGGRTGGYTF	TGTGCCAGCAGCTTGGAAGGGGGCCGGACGGGCGGCTACACCTTC
TRBV5-1	TRBD2	once	TRBJ2-5	CASSPGGEQETQYF	TGCGCCAGCAGCCCGGGGGGGGAACAAGAGACCCAGTACTTC
TRBV7-9	-	-	TRBJ1-1	CASSLDMNTEAFF	TGTGCCAGCAGCTTAGACATGAACACTGAAGCTTTCTTT
TRBV4-1	-	-	TRBJ1-5	CASSQDRGSGQPQHF	TGCGCCAGCAGCCAAGATAGGGGTAGCGGTCAGCCCCAGCATTTT
TRBV5-6	-	few	TRBJ1-2	CASSLASPRVGGYTF	TGTGCCAGCAGCTTGGCCAGCCCGAGGGTAGGCGGCTACACCTTC
TRBV5-6	TRBD2	-	TRBJ2-1	CASSFSGGRGTYNEQFF	TGTGCCAGCAGCTTTAGCGGGGGGAGGGGAACCTACAATGAGCAGTTCTTC
TRBV6-5	-	-	TRBJ1-1	CASSLLLNTEAFF	TGTGCCAGCAGTTTACTTTTGAACACTGAAGCTTTCTTT
TRBV5-1	-	-	TRBJ1-2	CASSLVGGDFTGGYTF	TGCGCCAGCAGCTTAGTGGGGGGAGACTTTACGGGAGGCTACACCTTC
TRBV6-1	TRBD1	once	TRBJ2-7	CASSAPGQGRYEQYF	TGTGCCAGCAGTGCCCCGGGACAGGGACGGTACGAGCAGTACTTC
TRBV5-5	TRBD2	-	TRBJ2-2	CASSQAGGRRTGELFF	TGCGCCAGCAGCCAAGCGGGGGGGCGCCGCACCGGGGAGCTGTTTTTT
TRBV5-6	-	few	TRBJ1-5	CASSLGRRNQPQHF	TGTGCCAGCAGCCTAGGAAGACGCAATCAGCCCCAGCATTTT
TRBV5-8	-	-	TRBJ1-4	CAGRGQVNEKLFF	TGTGCCGGCAGGGGCCAAGTCAATGAAAAACTGTTTTTT
TRBV2	TRBD1	few	TRBJ1-2	CASSDRDRANYGYTF	TGTGCCAGCAGTGACCGGGACAGGGCTAACTATGGCTACACCTTC
TRBV11-3	TRBD2	-	TRBJ2-2	CASRRESGGARELFF	TGTGCCAGCAGACGGGAGAGCGGGGGGGCCAGGGAGCTGTTTTTT